Listed here are 26 T cell receptor beta chains from one sample, sequenced in a study of blood T cell repertoires in COVID-19. The protocol was immunoSEQ multiplex PCR, while the TCRdb copy is restricted to in-frame clones and leaves out a portion. The repertoire holds some 220,000 clones, with around 81% as singletons. The sequencing input was peripheral blood. These receptors originate from a woman between 65 and 79 years old with acute or convalescent COVID-19.

The rearrangement joins TRBV4-1 to TRBJ2-7; possibly TRBD1 for D (5 bases). This CDR3 has 16 amino acids. Trimming stripped 0 bases from V and 2 bases from J, with 14 bases between. CDR1 is MGHRA and CDR2 is YSYEKL in the germline V gene. The CDR3 sequence is CASSQDQRSTAYEQYF. In nucleotides, the CDR3 is TGCGCCAGCAGCCAAGACCAACGTTCGACAGCCTACGAGCAGTACTTC.

CDR3 nucleotide sequence: TGTGCCACGGGGACAGGGAGCGATACGCAGTATTTT. This translates into CATGTGSDTQYF. The chain joins TRBV24-1 to TRBJ2-3; 9 nucleotides align to TRBD1. V lost 10 bases, J lost 6 bases, and 4 bases stayed unmatched. Germline assignment: CDR1 KGHDR and CDR2 SFDVKD. This CDR3 has 12 residues.

V gene TRBV7-2 combines with J gene TRBJ2-7; TRBD2 agrees at 13 bases. Germline CDR1 is SGHTA and CDR2 is FQGNSA. Trimming at V came to 3 bases and at J to 4 bases, leaving 3 bases not matched to a gene. CDR3 length equals 15 residues. The CDR3 reads CASSFGTSGAYEQYF. Here the CDR3 DNA reads TGTGCCAGCAGCTTTGGGACTAGCGGGGCATACGAGCAGTACTTC. Based on the CDR3 plus reference TRBV7-2 and TRBJ2-7, the full variable domain is GAGVSQSPSNKVTEKGKDVELRCDPISGHTALYWYRQSLGQGLEFLIYFQGNSAPDKSGLPSDRFSAERTGGSVSTLTIQRTQQEDSAVYLCASSFGTSGAYEQYFGPGTRLTVT.

V is TRBV9 and J is TRBJ2-3; 9 positions agree with TRBD2. J was trimmed by 0 bases and V by 0 bases; bases with no gene match: 8. The CDR3 runs 18 residues. Germline loops: CDR1 SGDLS, CDR2 YYNGEE. This CDR3 is CASSVGLRGGLSTDTQYF. DNA for the CDR3: TGTGCCAGCAGCGTAGGCCTGCGGGGGGGATTAAGCACAGATACGCAGTATTTT.

The rearrangement links TRBV7-9 to TRBJ2-1, with 9 positions matching TRBD2. The germline CDR1 and CDR2 sequences are SEHNR and FQNEAQ (reference sequence). There are 15 residues in the CDR3. V lost 0 bases and J lost 8; bases outside the gene matches: 5. The CDR3: CASSLALAGKHEQFF. The CDR3 DNA sequence: TGTGCCAGCAGCTTAGCTCTAGCGGGGAAGCATGAGCAGTTCTTC.

In this sample, this clone turned up once. V gene TRBV27 combines with J gene TRBJ2-1, with 9 bases identical to TRBD2. The CDR3 has 15 amino acids. J gave up 6 bases and V 7 bases, and 10 bases lay outside the gene matches. Germline V gene data show CDR1 as MNHEY and CDR2 as SMNVEV (reference sequence). The CDR3, as DNA: TGTGCCAGCACCAAGGGCGGGGGGGGATCCAATGAGCAGTTCTTC. Amino acid sequence: CASTKGGGGSNEQFF.

V and J are TRBV5-5 and TRBJ2-1, with D perhaps TRBD2 (5 bases). Germline CDR1 and CDR2: SGHKS and YYEKEE (reference sequence). The CDR3 has 13 amino acids. V was trimmed by 4 bases and J by 6 bases, leaving 11 bases between them. CDR3 protein: CASSPMGSNEQFF. CDR3 coding DNA: TGTGCCAGCAGCCCTATGGGGAGCAATGAGCAGTTCTTC.

A remark on this clone: This specimen includes other DNA sequences encoding the same CDR3. This chain uses TRBV6-4 with TRBJ2-3, with no clear D. Per germline, CDR1 MRHNA and CDR2 SNTAGT. This CDR3 region has 14 residues. Trimming stripped 4 bases from V and 0 bases from J, with 8 bases between. This CDR3 reads CASSVGGSTDTQYF. The CDR3 nucleotides are TGTGCCAGCAGTGTCGGCGGCAGCACAGATACGCAGTATTTT.

The rearrangement links TRBV27 to TRBJ2-3; TRBD2 matches 8 bases. Germline V lookup: CDR1 MNHEY, CDR2 SMNVEV (reference sequence). The length of the CDR3 is 13 residues. The V segment lost 3 bases and the J segment 8 bases; nucleotides outside the gene matches: 4. In nucleotides, the CDR3 is TGTGCCAGCAGTTTGGGACTAGTCGGTACGCAGTATTTT. The encoded protein is CASSLGLVGTQYF.

This clone was observed many times. The rearrangement uses TRBV19 and TRBJ1-2; the match to TRBD1 covers 11 bases. The length of the CDR3 is 16 residues. Per germline, CDR1 LNHDA and CDR2 SQIVND (reference sequence). Trimming took 3 bases from V and 6 from J; bases not matched to a gene: 9. The CDR3 region has the DNA TGTGCCAGTAGTATGGGTCCCCCGGGACAGGGGGATGGCTACACCTTC. This codes for CASSMGPPGQGDGYTF.

This chain uses TRBV5-1 with TRBJ1-1; maybe TRBD1 (6 bases). Germline CDR1 reads SGHRS; CDR2 reads YFSETQ. V was shortened by 5 bases and J by 0 bases, with 14 bases between the two germline ends. This CDR3 comprises 15 residues. The CDR3 loop is CASRRDTGLNTEAFF. In nucleotides, the CDR3 is TGCGCCAGCAGGCGAGACACAGGGCTGAACACTGAAGCTTTCTTT.

This clone was picked up a small number of times. This rearrangement joins TRBV7-2 to TRBJ2-5; perhaps TRBD2 as D (5 bases). The CDR3 length is 13 residues. Per the germline V gene, CDR1 is SGHTA and CDR2 is FQGNSA. The V and J ends lost 5 bases and 2 bases respectively, with 9 bases between them. This chain's CDR3 is CASSRDSQETQYF. CDR3 bases: TGTGCCAGCAGCCGGGATAGTCAAGAGACCCAGTACTTC.

The rearrangement links TRBV3-1 (or the pseudogene TRBV3-2) to TRBJ1-5; no definite D call. There are 13 residues in the CDR3. CDR1 and CDR2 from the germline V gene are LGHDT and YNNKEL (reference sequence). Trimming removed 0 bases at V and 7 bases at J, with 7 bases between. The CDR3 DNA reads TGTGCCAGCAGCCAAGAGTACGGGCAGCCCCAGCATTTT. This codes for CASSQEYGQPQHF.

V and J are TRBV18 and TRBJ2-2; D not certain. CDR1 is KGHSH and CDR2 is LQKENI in the germline V gene. Trimming took off 2 bases at V and 4 bases at J, with 8 bases between the two ends. The CDR3 loop spans 14 amino acids. The CDR3 DNA sequence: TGTGCCAGCTCACCAATTCGTAGCACCGGGGAGCTGTTTTTT. It is translated as CASSPIRSTGELFF. Based on the CDR3 plus reference TRBV18 and TRBJ2-2, the full variable domain is NAGVMQNPRHLVRRRGQEARLRCSPMKGHSHVYWYRQLPEEGLKFMVYLQKENIIDESGMPKERFSAEFPKEGPSILRIQQVVRGDSAAYFCASSPIRSTGELFFGEGSRLTVL.

This clone was observed once. This chain joins TRBV18 and TRBJ2-1, with 7 bases matching TRBD1. The CDR3 runs to 15 residues. The ends lost 5 bases at V and 3 bases at J; junction bases unmatched: 7. Germline values: CDR1 KGHSH, CDR2 LQKENI. The CDR3 region has the DNA TGTGCCAGCTCAGACACAGGGGTCTTCTACAATGAGCAGTTCTTC. Protein sequence: CASSDTGVFYNEQFF.

V is TRBV19 and J is TRBJ1-5; D is possibly TRBD1 (6 bases). CDR3 size: 17 residues. The ends were cut back, 5 bases at V and 0 bases at J, with 17 bases in the middle. Looked up from germline, CDR1 is LNHDA and CDR2 is SQIVND (reference sequence). CDR3 in amino acids: CASSPRQGLISNQPQHF. The CDR3 DNA follows: TGTGCCAGTAGTCCCAGGCAGGGGTTAATTAGCAATCAGCCCCAGCATTTT.

This clone was seen more than once but under ten times. The chain uses TRBV10-3 and TRBJ2-2; 11 bases fit TRBD2. Germline V gene data show CDR1 as ENHRY and CDR2 as SYGVKD. The CDR3 loop spans 18 amino acids. V lost 6 bases and J lost 0; bases outside the gene matches: 9. The CDR3 sequence is CAIRPGLAVLANTGELFF. DNA of the CDR3: TGTGCCATCAGACCGGGACTAGCGGTCCTCGCGAACACCGGGGAGCTGTTTTTT.

The chain uses TRBV5-4 and TRBJ1-1; possible D gene TRBD1, 5 bases. In germline, CDR1 is SGHNT, CDR2 YYREEE (reference sequence). CDR3 length: 16 amino acids. V was shortened by 3 bases and J by 1 base, with 16 bases between the two germline ends. The CDR3 coding sequence is TGTGCCAGCAGCTCAGGGTTGTTAATTCCGAACACTGAAGCTTTCTTT. Translating it yields CASSSGLLIPNTEAFF.

This clone was counted a few times. The V call is TRBV5-4, the J call TRBJ2-3, with D tentatively TRBD2 (5 bases). The CDR3 is 15 residues long. Trimming left V 0 bases short and J 1 base short, with 9 bases between. CDR1 is SGHNT and CDR2 is YYREEE in the germline V gene (reference sequence). CDR3 nucleotide sequence: TGTGCCAGCAGCTTGGGGCTAGCCCGCACAGATACGCAGTATTTT. It specifies CASSLGLARTDTQYF.

The chain combines TRBV6-5 with TRBJ1-5; D perhaps matches TRBD1 (5 bases). This CDR3 has 15 residues. CDR1 and CDR2 from the germline V gene are MNHEY and SVGAGI. V gave up 6 bases and J gave up 6 bases, with 18 bases separating them. CDR3 nucleotides: TGTGCCAGCAGCTTTCAACAGGCCATCCTTCAGCCCCAGCATTTT. It is translated as CASSFQQAILQPQHF.

The chain couples TRBV29-1 to TRBJ2-7; 12 bases match TRBD1. Trimming cost V 6 bases and J 5 bases; bases outside gene matches: 5. This CDR3 spans 13 amino acids. Germline V gives CDR1 SQVTM, CDR2 ANQGSEA. The CDR3 here is CSVEGQGANEQYF. DNA of the CDR3: TGCAGCGTCGAGGGACAGGGGGCGAACGAGCAGTACTTC.

The V gene is TRBV10-2, the J gene TRBJ2-3; 11 bases are a match to TRBD1. CDR3 length: 16 residues. Germline CDR1 WSHSY, CDR2 SAAADI. With V trimmed by 8 bases and J by 4 bases, 11 bases remained unmatched. The CDR3 DNA follows: TGCGCCAGCCGTGGGGGACAGGGGGTTATTCCAGATACGCAGTATTTT. This translates into CASRGGQGVIPDTQYF.

This chain connects TRBV12-5 to TRBJ2-7; 9 bases map to TRBD1. V dropped 6 bases and J dropped 4; count of bases not matched to a gene: 16. The CDR3 sequence is 17 residues long. CDR1 is LGHNT, CDR2 FRNRAP, per germline. The CDR3 DNA is TGTGCTAGTGGGACCCCCGGGACAGGGTTCCTTTTATACGAGCAGTACGTC. Residues: CASGTPGTGFLLYEQYV.

The chain combines TRBV3-1 (or the pseudogene TRBV3-2) with TRBJ1-1, with a tentative D call TRBD1 (5 bases). This CDR3 is 13 amino acids long. Deletions cut 1 base from V and 5 bases from J, with 8 bases between. CDR1 is LGHDT and CDR2 is YNNKEL in the germline V gene (reference sequence). Written as DNA, the CDR3 is TGTGCCAGCAGCCAAGCACAGGCAACTGAAGCTTTCTTT. Translation: CASSQAQATEAFF.

The chain has TRBV9 and TRBJ2-7; possible D gene TRBD2, 7 bases. CDR1 and CDR2 from the germline V gene are SGDLS and YYNGEE. V lost 3 bases to trimming and J lost 5 bases, with 18 bases between them. This CDR3 spans 15 amino acids. CDR3 sequence (DNA): TGTGCCAGCAGCGGTGGGACTACGGGGGCGGACGAGCAGTACTTC. Amino acids: CASSGGTTGADEQYF.

The chain recombines TRBV16 with TRBJ2-7; TRBD1 aligns across 8 bases. The J segment lost 1 base and the V segment lost 1 base, leaving 6 bases of the junction unmatched. The CDR3 has 16 residues. Germline V gene data show CDR1 as KGHSY and CDR2 as FQNENV. The CDR3 reads CASSQFGDRISYEQYF. The CDR3 bases are TGTGCCAGCAGCCAATTCGGGGACAGGATTTCCTACGAGCAGTACTTC.